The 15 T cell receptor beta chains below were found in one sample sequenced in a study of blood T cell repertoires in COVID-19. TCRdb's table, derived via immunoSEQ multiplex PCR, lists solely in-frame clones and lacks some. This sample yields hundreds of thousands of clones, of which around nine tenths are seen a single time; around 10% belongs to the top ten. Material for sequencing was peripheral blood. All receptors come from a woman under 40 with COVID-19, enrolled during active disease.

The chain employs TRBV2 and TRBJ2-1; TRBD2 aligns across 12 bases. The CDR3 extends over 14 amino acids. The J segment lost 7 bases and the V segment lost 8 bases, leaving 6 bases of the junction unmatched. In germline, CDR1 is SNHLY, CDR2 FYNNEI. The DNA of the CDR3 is TGTGCCAGCTCTAGCGGGGGGGCGGTAAATGAGCAGTTCTTC. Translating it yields CASSSGGAVNEQFF.

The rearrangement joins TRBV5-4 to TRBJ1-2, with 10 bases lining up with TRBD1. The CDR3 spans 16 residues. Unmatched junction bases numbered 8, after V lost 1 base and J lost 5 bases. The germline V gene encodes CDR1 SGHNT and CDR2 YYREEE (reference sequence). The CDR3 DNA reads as TGTGCCAGCAGCTTGATATGGACAGGGGGGAGGTATGGCTACACCTTC. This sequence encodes CASSLIWTGGRYGYTF.

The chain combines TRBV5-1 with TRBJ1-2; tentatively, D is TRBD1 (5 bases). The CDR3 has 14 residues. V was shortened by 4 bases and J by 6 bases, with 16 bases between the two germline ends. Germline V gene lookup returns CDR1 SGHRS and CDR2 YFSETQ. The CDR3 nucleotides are TGCGCCAGCAGCCCCGGAACGGGGGAGGATGGCTACACCTTC. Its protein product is CASSPGTGEDGYTF.

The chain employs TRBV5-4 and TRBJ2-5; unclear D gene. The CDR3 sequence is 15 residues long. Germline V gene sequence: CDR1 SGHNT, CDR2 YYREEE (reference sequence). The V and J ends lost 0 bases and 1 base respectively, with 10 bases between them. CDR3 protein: CASSLGLLIQETQYF. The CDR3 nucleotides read TGTGCCAGCAGCTTGGGTTTACTGATCCAAGAGACCCAGTACTTC.

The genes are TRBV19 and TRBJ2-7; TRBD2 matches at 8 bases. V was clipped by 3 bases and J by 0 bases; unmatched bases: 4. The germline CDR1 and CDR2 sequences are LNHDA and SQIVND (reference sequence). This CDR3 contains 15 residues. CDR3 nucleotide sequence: TGTGCCAGTAGTATGTTGCGGGGGGCCTCCTACGAGCAGTACTTC. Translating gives CASSMLRGASYEQYF. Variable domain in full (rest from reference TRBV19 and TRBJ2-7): DGGITQSPKYLFRKEGQNVTLSCEQNLNHDAMYWYRQDPGQGLRLIYYSQIVNDFQKGDIAEGYSVSREKKESFPLTVTSAQKNPTAFYLCASSMLRGASYEQYFGPGTRLTVT.

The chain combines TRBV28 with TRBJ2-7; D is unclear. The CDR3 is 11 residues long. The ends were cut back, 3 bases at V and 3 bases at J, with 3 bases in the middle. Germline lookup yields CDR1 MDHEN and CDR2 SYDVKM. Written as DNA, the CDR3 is TGTGCCAGCAGTTTCGTCTACGAGCAGTACTTC. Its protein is CASSFVYEQYF. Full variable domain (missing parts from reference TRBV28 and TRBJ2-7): DVKVTQSSRYLVKRTGEKVFLECVQDMDHENMFWYRQDPGLGLRLIYFSYDVKMKEKGDIPEGYSVSREKKERFSLILESASTNQTSMYLCASSFVYEQYFGPGTRLTVT.

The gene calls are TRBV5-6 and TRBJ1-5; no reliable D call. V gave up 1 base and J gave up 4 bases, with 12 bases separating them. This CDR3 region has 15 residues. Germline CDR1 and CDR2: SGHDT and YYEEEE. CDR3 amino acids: CASSLLGRENQPQHF. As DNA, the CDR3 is TGTGCCAGCAGCTTGCTCGGACGGGAAAATCAGCCCCAGCATTTT.

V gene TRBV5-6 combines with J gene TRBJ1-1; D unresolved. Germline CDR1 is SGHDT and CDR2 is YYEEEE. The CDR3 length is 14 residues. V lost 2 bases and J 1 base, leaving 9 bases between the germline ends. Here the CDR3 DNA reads TGTGCCAGCAGCTTACAACAGCAGAACACTGAAGCTTTCTTT. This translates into CASSLQQQNTEAFF.

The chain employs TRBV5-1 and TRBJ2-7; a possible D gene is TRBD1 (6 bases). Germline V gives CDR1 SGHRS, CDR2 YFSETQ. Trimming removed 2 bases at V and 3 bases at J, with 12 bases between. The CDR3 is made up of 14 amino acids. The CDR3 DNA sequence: TGCGCCAGCAGCTTTCAGGACAGATTCTACGAGCAGTACTTC. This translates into CASSFQDRFYEQYF. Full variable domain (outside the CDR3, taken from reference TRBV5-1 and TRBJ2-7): KAGVTQTPRYLIKTRGQQVTLSCSPISGHRSVSWYQQTPGQGLQFLFEYFSETQRNKGNFPGRFSGRQFSNSRSEMNVSTLELGDSALYLCASSFQDRFYEQYFGPGTRLTVT.

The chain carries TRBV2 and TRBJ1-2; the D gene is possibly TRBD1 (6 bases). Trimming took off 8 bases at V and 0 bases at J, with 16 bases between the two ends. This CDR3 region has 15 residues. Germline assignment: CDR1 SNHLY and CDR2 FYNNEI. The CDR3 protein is CASGASQGTNYGYTF. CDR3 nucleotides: TGTGCCAGCGGGGCATCACAGGGTACTAACTATGGCTACACCTTC.

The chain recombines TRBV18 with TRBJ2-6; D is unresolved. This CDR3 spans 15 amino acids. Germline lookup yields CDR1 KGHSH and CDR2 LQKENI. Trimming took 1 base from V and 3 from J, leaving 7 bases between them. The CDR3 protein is CASSPRAGGANVLTF. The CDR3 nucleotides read TGTGCCAGCTCACCACGGGCAGGTGGGGCCAACGTCCTGACTTTC.

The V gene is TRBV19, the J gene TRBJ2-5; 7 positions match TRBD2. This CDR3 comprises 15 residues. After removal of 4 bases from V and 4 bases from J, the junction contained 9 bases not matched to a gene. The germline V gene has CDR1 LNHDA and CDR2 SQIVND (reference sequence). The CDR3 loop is CASSTTGTTLETQYF. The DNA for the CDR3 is TGTGCCAGTAGTACTACCGGGACTACCCTAGAGACCCAGTACTTC.

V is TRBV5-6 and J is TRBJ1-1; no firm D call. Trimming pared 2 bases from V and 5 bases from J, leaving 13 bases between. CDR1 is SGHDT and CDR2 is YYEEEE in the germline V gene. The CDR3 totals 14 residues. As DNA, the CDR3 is TGTGCCAGCAGCTTTCCAGGCCGAAGAACTGAAGCTTTCTTT. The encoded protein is CASSFPGRRTEAFF. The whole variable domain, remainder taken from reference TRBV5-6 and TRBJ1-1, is DAGVTQSPTHLIKTRGQQVTLRCSPKSGHDTVSWYQQALGQGPQFIFQYYEEEERQRGNFPDRFSGHQFPNYSSELNVNALLLGDSALYLCASSFPGRRTEAFFGQGTRLTVV.

CDR3: CASSSTQGVSYEQYF. Written as DNA, the CDR3 is TGTGCCAGCAGCTCTACCCAGGGGGTTTCCTACGAGCAGTACTTC. The V call is TRBV5-6, the J call TRBJ2-7, with 7 positions matching TRBD1. Germline V gene lookup returns CDR1 SGHDT and CDR2 YYEEEE. This CDR3 has 15 amino acids. The junction had 7 bases not matched to a gene; V was cut back by 3 bases and J by 1 base.

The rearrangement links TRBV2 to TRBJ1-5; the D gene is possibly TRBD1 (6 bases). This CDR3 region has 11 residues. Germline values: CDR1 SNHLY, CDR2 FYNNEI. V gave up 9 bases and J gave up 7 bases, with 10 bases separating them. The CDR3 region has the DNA TGTGCCAGTTCACAGGGCCAGCCCCAGCATTTT. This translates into CASSQGQPQHF. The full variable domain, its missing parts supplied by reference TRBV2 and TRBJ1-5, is EPEVTQTPSHQVTQMGQEVILRCVPISNHLYFYWYRQILGQKVEFLVSFYNNEISEKSEIFDDQFSVERPDGSNFTLKIRSTKLEDSAMYFCASSQGQPQHFGDGTRLSIL.